The sequence of this T cell receptor (beta chain) was determined in a study of regulatory T cells in long-lasting Graves disease. This clonotype was seen at least ten times. As to time point: newly diagnosed GD, antithyroid drugs for less than 3 months. From RNA extracted from PBMCs, the TCR library was made. Construction of TCR beta libraries relied on iRepertoire HTBI primers and on Arm-PCR targeting CDR3 regions. TCRdb redid the calling of the multiplex PCR reads with MiXCR, one entry per CDR3 protein. The sample shows about 310,000 distinct CDR3 sequences, about 20% of them seen only once. V gave up 9 bases and J gave up 5 bases, with 6 bases separating them. Germline CDR1 SNHLY, CDR2 FYNNEI. This CDR3 region has 10 residues.

This receptor was identified in a female donor with Graves disease. The sample consisted of peripheral blood mononuclear cells (PBMCs), taken at new diagnosis, from a patient treated with antithyroid drugs. The chain combines TRBV2 with TRBJ2-3; a weak D match, TRBD2 (5 bases). The CDR3 region has the DNA TGTGCCAGACTAGGAGATACGCAGTATTTT. As protein: CARLGDTQYF.